One sample yielded the 22 T cell receptor beta chains listed below, sequenced in a study of cytomegalovirus exposure and HLA in healthy donors. Both 60 Vbeta primers and 13 Jbeta primers went into the PCR. TCRdb's copy holds only in-frame clones and misses some; the assay was immunoSEQ multiplex PCR. The sample includes 95,000 to 150,000 clones, 75% to 85% of them seen just once. Source material: PBMCs. These receptors all stem from a female donor in good health and CMV-seropositive.

About this clone itself: At one end the junction does not follow the germline gene, possibly because of a read error. This sequence joins TRBV5-1 and TRBJ1-1, with D possibly matching TRBD1 (5 bases). CDR3 length: 15 residues. The germline V gene has CDR1 SGHRS and CDR2 YFSETQ. The CDR3 reads CVSSLVASQDTEAFF. The CDR3, as DNA: TGCGTCAGCAGCTTGGTGGCCTCACAGGACACTGAAGCTTTCTTT.

This clone was detected once. This rearrangement joins TRBV9 to TRBJ1-2, with D possibly TRBD1 on 5 matching bases. This CDR3 is built from 14 residues. V was pared by 0 bases and J by 6 bases, with 12 bases between. Germline loops: CDR1 SGDLS, CDR2 YYNGEE. Here the CDR3 DNA reads TGTGCCAGCAGCGTAGAGTGGGGCTTAGATGGCTACACCTTC. Its protein is CASSVEWGLDGYTF.

This chain joins TRBV19 and TRBJ1-5; 9 bases map to TRBD1. V lost 3 bases and J lost 5; bases outside the gene matches: 2. The germline gives CDR1 LNHDA, CDR2 SQIVND (reference sequence). The CDR3 is 14 residues long. CDR3 DNA: TGTGCCAGTAGTATGGGACAGGGCCATCAGCCCCAGCATTTT. This encodes CASSMGQGHQPQHF.

The chain is built from TRBV9 and TRBJ1-2; 11 nucleotides align to TRBD1. Germline CDR1 reads SGDLS; CDR2 reads YYNGEE. Trimming took 4 bases from V and 5 from J; bases not matched to a gene: 4. The CDR3 sequence is 14 residues long. This CDR3 reads CASSRDRGTYGYTF. CDR3 coding DNA: TGTGCCAGCAGCAGGGACAGGGGGACTTATGGCTACACCTTC.

V is TRBV5-6 and J is TRBJ2-7; 8 bases agree with TRBD1. CDR1 is SGHDT and CDR2 is YYEEEE in the germline V gene. The CDR3 sequence is 13 residues long. The V and J ends lost 7 bases and 3 bases, in that order; junction bases with no gene match: 6. Here the CDR3 reads CASAGQGFYEQYF. The CDR3 bases are TGTGCCAGCGCCGGACAGGGATTCTACGAGCAGTACTTC. Full variable domain (remainder filled in from reference TRBV5-6 and TRBJ2-7): DAGVTQSPTHLIKTRGQQVTLRCSPKSGHDTVSWYQQALGQGPQFIFQYYEEEERQRGNFPDRFSGHQFPNYSSELNVNALLLGDSALYLCASAGQGFYEQYFGPGTRLTVT.

The chain has TRBV7-2 and TRBJ1-5, with TRBD1 identical over 7 bases. From germline, CDR1 is SGHTA and CDR2 FQGNSA. V gave up 0 bases and J gave up 1 base; unmatched junction bases: 0. The CDR3 length is 15 residues. The CDR3 region has the DNA TGTGCCAGCAGCTTAGCAGGGGGCAGCAATCAGCCCCAGCATTTT. Its protein product is CASSLAGGSNQPQHF.

In this sample, this clone turned up a few times. V usage is TRBV5-1 and J usage is TRBJ2-1; TRBD2 matches at 8 bases. Looked up from germline, CDR1 is SGHRS and CDR2 is YFSETQ. The CDR3 totals 17 residues. V shed 2 bases and J 5 bases; nucleotides not matched to a gene: 12. Here the CDR3 reads CASSLFGRGTADNEQFF. Written as DNA, the CDR3 is TGCGCCAGCAGCTTATTCGGGAGGGGGACCGCGGACAATGAGCAGTTCTTC.

This chain joins TRBV18 and TRBJ1-1, with a tentative D call TRBD1 (5 bases). With 3 bases removed from V and 9 bases from J, the gap between germline ends came to 11 bases. The CDR3 loop spans 12 amino acids. Per germline, CDR1 KGHSH and CDR2 LQKENI. The CDR3 loop reads CASSPREEKAFF. As DNA, the CDR3 is TGTGCCAGCTCACCCAGGGAGGAGAAAGCTTTCTTT.

The chain recombines TRBV7-2 with TRBJ1-6; no clear D gene. The CDR3 length is 15 residues. V lost 2 bases, J lost 4 bases, and 9 bases lay in between. Germline V lookup: CDR1 SGHTA, CDR2 FQGNSA. The CDR3 loop is CASSLWGEYNSPLHF. CDR3 DNA sequence: TGTGCCAGCAGCTTATGGGGAGAGTATAATTCACCCCTCCACTTT.

The rearrangement uses TRBV7-2 and TRBJ2-5; 16 bases agree with TRBD2. Losses at the gene ends were 6 bases for V and 4 bases for J; bases not matched to a gene: 11. The CDR3 extends over 18 amino acids. Germline V gives CDR1 SGHTA, CDR2 FQGNSA. The CDR3 sequence is CASSRGGLAGGAGETQYF. The CDR3 DNA sequence: TGTGCCAGCAGTCGAGGGGGACTAGCGGGGGGGGCGGGAGAGACCCAGTACTTC.

In DNA form, the CDR3 reads TGTGCCTGGAGTGTAGTTGGAGGGTTTACTCAGCCCCAGCATTTT. Its protein product is CAWSVVGGFTQPQHF. The chain carries TRBV30 and TRBJ1-5; D is unclear. Trimming cost V 0 bases and J 6 bases, with 15 bases left between them. Germline V gives CDR1 GTSNPN, CDR2 SVGIG (reference sequence). The CDR3 spans 15 residues.

This clone has only one observation. J is TRBJ2-1 and V is TRBV9; 9 bases align to TRBD1. V was pared by 0 bases and J by 4 bases, with 8 bases of the junction left unmatched. This CDR3 contains 17 residues. CDR1 and CDR2 from the germline V gene are SGDLS and YYNGEE. This CDR3 reads CASSVGIRDREYNEQFF. Here the CDR3 DNA reads TGTGCCAGCAGCGTAGGTATTAGGGACAGGGAATACAATGAGCAGTTCTTC.

This clone has a handful of counts. J is TRBJ2-2 and V is TRBV5-1, with D possibly TRBD1 on 5 matching bases. The V and J ends lost 2 bases and 5 bases respectively, with 10 bases between them. Per the germline V gene, CDR1 is SGHRS and CDR2 is YFSETQ. This CDR3 comprises 14 residues. The CDR3 DNA follows: TGCGCCAGCAGCTTCTTAGGGGAAACCGGGGAGCTGTTTTTT. This codes for CASSFLGETGELFF.

This clone has just one count. The gene calls are TRBV9 and TRBJ1-1, with D unresolved. This CDR3 contains 15 residues. Trimming stripped 0 bases from V and 3 bases from J, with 12 bases between. Germline V gives CDR1 SGDLS, CDR2 YYNGEE. In DNA, the CDR3 is TGTGCCAGCAGCGTAGCCGGCAGCGGTCACACTGAAGCTTTCTTT. This encodes CASSVAGSGHTEAFF. Supplemented by reference TRBV9 and TRBJ1-1, the full variable domain reads DSGVTQTPKHLITATGQRVTLRCSPRSGDLSVYWYQQSLDQGLQFLIQYYNGEERAKGNILERFSAQQFPDLHSELNLSSLELGDSALYFCASSVAGSGHTEAFFGQGTRLTVV.

This clone was counted a single time. The V and J genes are TRBV30 and TRBJ1-2; D unresolved. The germline V and J ends were trimmed by 4 bases and 2 bases, with 20 bases remaining between them. This CDR3 has 16 residues. Germline CDR1 reads GTSNPN; CDR2 reads SVGIG (reference sequence). This CDR3 is CAWKVTAGNANYGYTF. In DNA, the CDR3 is TGTGCCTGGAAAGTGACGGCGGGCAATGCGAACTATGGCTACACCTTC. The full variable domain, in which reference TRBV30 and TRBJ1-2 provide the parts outside the CDR3, is SQTIHQWPATLVQPVGSPLSLECTVEGTSNPNLYWYRQAAGRGLQLLFYSVGIGQISSEVPQNLSASRPQDRQFILSSKKLLLSDSGFYLCAWKVTAGNANYGYTFGSGTRLTVV.

V is TRBV28 and J is TRBJ2-7, with TRBD2 as a possible D gene (6 bases). The V end lost 8 bases, the J end lost 6 bases, and 17 bases lay between the germline ends. There are 13 residues in the CDR3. CDR1 and CDR2 (germline): MDHEN, SYDVKM. CDR3 protein: CASHGTVGGEQYF. In DNA form, the CDR3 reads TGTGCCAGCCATGGGACGGTGGGGGGCGAGCAGTACTTC. The variable domain in full, completed from reference TRBV28 and TRBJ2-7, reads DVKVTQSSRYLVKRTGEKVFLECVQDMDHENMFWYRQDPGLGLRLIYFSYDVKMKEKGDIPEGYSVSREKKERFSLILESASTNQTSMYLCASHGTVGGEQYFGPGTRLTVT.

The CDR3 region is CASSRTGTSTYEQYF. The CDR3 DNA reads as TGTGCCAGCAGCCGTACAGGGACGTCGACCTACGAGCAGTACTTC. The chain combines TRBV9 with TRBJ2-7, with D tentatively TRBD1 (6 bases). Germline CDR1 and CDR2: SGDLS and YYNGEE. This CDR3 region has 15 residues. V was trimmed by 4 bases and J by 2 bases, leaving 16 bases between them.

The chain employs TRBV4-1 and TRBJ1-5; no reliable D call. From germline, CDR1 is MGHRA and CDR2 YSYEKL. The V end lost 0 bases, the J end lost 5 bases, and 8 bases lay between the germline ends. The length of the CDR3 is 14 residues. DNA for the CDR3: TGCGCCAGCAGCCAAGATCCGGGAGATCAGCCCCAGCATTTT. It is translated as CASSQDPGDQPQHF.

The V call is TRBV5-4, the J call TRBJ2-5; TRBD2 matches at 13 bases. CDR1 and CDR2 (germline): SGHNT, YYREEE (reference sequence). The CDR3 is 16 residues long. V was clipped by 4 bases and J by 3 bases; unmatched bases: 6. The CDR3 is CASSQVLAGGKETQYF. DNA for the CDR3: TGTGCCAGCAGCCAAGTACTAGCGGGGGGGAAAGAGACCCAGTACTTC.

This clone was seen more than once but under ten times. This CDR3 reads CASSLGTSGTYEQYF. The CDR3 coding sequence is TGCGCCAGCAGCCTTGGGACTAGCGGGACCTACGAGCAGTACTTC. The V gene is TRBV5-1, the J gene TRBJ2-7, with 13 nucleotides matching TRBD2. The CDR3 totals 15 residues. J lost 2 bases, V lost 4 bases, and 3 bases had no gene match. Germline CDR1 and CDR2: SGHRS and YFSETQ.

The chain employs TRBV2 and TRBJ1-1; D unclear. CDR1 is SNHLY, CDR2 FYNNEI, per germline. With 2 bases removed from V and 0 bases from J, the gap between germline ends came to 4 bases. The CDR3 runs to 13 residues. For the CDR3, the DNA is TGTGCCAGCAGTGAACTACTGAACACTGAAGCTTTCTTT. Translated, it gives CASSELLNTEAFF.

The rearrangement uses TRBV12-5 and TRBJ2-3; 7 positions match TRBD2. V lost 1 base, J lost 2 bases, and 9 bases stayed unmatched. The germline CDR1 and CDR2 sequences are LGHNT and FRNRAP. This CDR3 region has 17 residues. The CDR3 coding sequence is TGTGCTAGTGGTTTGGGACGGGGGGTAGCGAACACAGATACGCAGTATTTT. Residues: CASGLGRGVANTDTQYF.